The next 15 T cell receptor beta chains were all read from a single sample in a study of T-cell memory formation after mild COVID-19. TCRdb reanalysed the 5' RACE reads using MiXCR and keeps one entry per CDR3 protein. The sample yields around 500,000 distinct CDR3 sequences, roughly 20% seen once. Sequencing input: PBMCs or a T cell subset sorted from them (not recorded which). The receptors here all came from an adult woman who had mild COVID-19 (a few samples of this study predate the infection). Cell type and time point are not known.

This clonotype was counted only a few times. The chain combines TRBV6-6 with TRBJ2-3; TRBD2 aligns across 8 bases. Germline V gene sequence: CDR1 MNHNY, CDR2 SVGAGI (reference sequence). The length of the CDR3 is 15 residues. V shed 6 bases, J shed 2 bases, and the junction held 7 bases outside the gene matches. In DNA form, the CDR3 reads TGTGCCAGCAGCCCGAGCGGGGGTCCCACAGATACGCAGTATTTT. Translating gives CASSPSGGPTDTQYF.

The V and J genes are TRBV9 and TRBJ2-1, with TRBD2 matching over 10 bases. The CDR3 totals 16 residues. With 4 bases clipped from V and 5 bases from J, the junction kept 9 bases outside the gene matches. The germline CDR1 and CDR2 sequences are SGDLS and YYNGEE. CDR3 DNA: TGTGCCAGCAGCAAGGGACTAGCGAACACCAACAATGAGCAGTTCTTC. Its translation is CASSKGLANTNNEQFF. Variable domain in full (rest from reference TRBV9 and TRBJ2-1): DSGVTQTPKHLITATGQRVTLRCSPRSGDLSVYWYQQSLDQGLQFLIQYYNGEERAKGNILERFSAQQFPDLHSELNLSSLELGDSALYFCASSKGLANTNNEQFFGPGTRLTVL.

This clonotype was counted only a few times. The chain links TRBV12-3 or TRBV12-4 to TRBJ2-1, with TRBD2 identical over 8 bases. This CDR3 contains 20 residues. Trimming took 0 bases from V and 3 from J; bases not matched to a gene: 16. CDR3 nucleotides: TGTGCCAGCAGTTTAGCGCGTGGTCAAAACTTAGCGGGACACTACAATGAGCAGTTCTTC. This encodes CASSLARGQNLAGHYNEQFF.

The rearrangement joins TRBV9 to TRBJ1-3; unclear D gene. In germline, CDR1 is SGDLS, CDR2 YYNGEE. The CDR3 runs 14 residues. The germline V and J ends were trimmed by 4 bases and 7 bases, with 15 bases remaining between them. The DNA for the CDR3 is TGTGCCAGCAGCCTCAGGAGGTGGAGCAACACCATATATTTT. The encoded protein is CASSLRRWSNTIYF.

This clonotype showed up just a few times. This chain joins TRBV9 and TRBJ2-4, with TRBD2 matching over 12 bases. The ends lost 4 bases at V and 4 bases at J; junction bases unmatched: 6. The CDR3 length is 16 residues. CDR1 is SGDLS, CDR2 YYNGEE, per germline. The CDR3 nucleotides read TGTGCCAGCAGCTCTGGACTAGCGGGACCAAAAAACATTCAGTACTTC. The encoded protein is CASSSGLAGPKNIQYF.

This clonotype showed up many times. This chain uses TRBV6-1 with TRBJ1-5; 8 bases align to TRBD1. Trimming took 6 bases from V and 7 from J; bases not matched to a gene: 5. This CDR3 spans 13 amino acids. Per the germline V gene, CDR1 is MNHNS and CDR2 is SASEGT. The CDR3 nucleotides are TGTGCCAGCAGCTTACAGGGGGGGCAGCCCCAGCATTTT. Its translation: CASSLQGGQPQHF.

There are many counts of this clonotype. The chain links TRBV4-3 to TRBJ1-2, with D uncertain. The CDR3 totals 15 residues. Germline CDR1 is LGHNA and CDR2 is YSLEER. V gave up 0 bases and J gave up 8 bases, with 16 bases separating them. CDR3 in amino acids: CASSQDPLLGKGYTF. Here the CDR3 DNA reads TGCGCCAGCAGCCAAGATCCCCTTCTAGGAAAAGGCTACACCTTC.

The chain uses TRBV6-5 and TRBJ1-2; D is unclear. From germline, CDR1 is MNHEY and CDR2 SVGAGI. V lost 6 bases and J 5 bases, leaving 19 bases between the germline ends. The length of the CDR3 is 15 residues. CDR3 DNA: TGTGCCAGCAGCACACAGAATCCGGGGAGGTATGGCTACACCTTC. Translating it yields CASSTQNPGRYGYTF.

This clonotype was seen a handful of times. V is TRBV7-2 and J is TRBJ1-5; no firm D call. The germline V gene has CDR1 SGHTA and CDR2 FQGNSA. The germline V and J ends were trimmed by 5 bases and 0 bases, with 14 bases remaining between them. This CDR3 has 16 amino acids. DNA for the CDR3: TGTGCCAGCAGCCAATGGGCCACGAATAGCAATCAGCCCCAGCATTTT. It encodes CASSQWATNSNQPQHF.

This chain uses TRBV3-1 with TRBJ2-7; D not certain. V was clipped by 1 base and J by 4 bases, with 8 bases between them. There are 13 residues in the CDR3. From germline, CDR1 is LGHDT and CDR2 YNNKEL (reference sequence). This chain's CDR3 is CASSQGRRYEQYF. The CDR3 DNA is TGTGCCAGCAGCCAAGGAAGGCGGTACGAGCAGTACTTC.

This chain joins TRBV20-1 and TRBJ1-5, with D possibly being TRBD1 (5 bases). Between the trimmed V and J ends, which lost 5 bases and 4 bases, there was a span of 9 bases. Germline values: CDR1 DFQATT, CDR2 SNEGSKA (reference sequence). CDR3 length equals 12 residues. The CDR3 DNA reads as TGCAGTGCTGAAAAGGGGAATCAGCCCCAGCATTTT. It codes for CSAEKGNQPQHF.

This clonotype has at least ten counts. The chain is built from TRBV6-1 and TRBJ2-7, with 8 bases matching TRBD1. After removal of 3 bases from V and 5 bases from J, the junction contained 3 bases not matched to a gene. There are 13 residues in the CDR3. The germline V gene encodes CDR1 MNHNS and CDR2 SASEGT. CDR3 sequence: CASSDRGLHEQYF. The DNA for the CDR3 is TGTGCCAGCAGTGACAGGGGGCTTCACGAGCAGTACTTC.

The genes are TRBV5-4 and TRBJ2-7; D gene unclear. The CDR3 is 12 residues long. The V gene's germline CDR1 is SGHNT and CDR2 YYREEE (reference sequence). Trimming stripped 3 bases from V and 6 bases from J, with 10 bases between. This chain's CDR3 is CASSSTESEQYF. The DNA for the CDR3 is TGTGCCAGCAGCTCCACAGAGTCCGAGCAGTACTTC.

The J gene is TRBJ2-5, the V gene TRBV5-1, with TRBD2 matching over 15 bases. V lost 0 bases and J lost 2; bases outside the gene matches: 2. Looked up from germline, CDR1 is SGHRS and CDR2 is YFSETQ. The length of the CDR3 is 17 residues. The CDR3 coding sequence is TGCGCCAGCAGCTTGGCCGGACTAGCGGGGGGGCAAGAGACCCAGTACTTC. Encoded protein: CASSLAGLAGGQETQYF.

Many counts were recorded for this clonotype. The chain has TRBV20-1 and TRBJ2-5, with TRBD2 matching over 10 bases. J was trimmed by 5 bases and V by 5 bases; bases with no gene match: 8. The V gene's germline CDR1 is DFQATT and CDR2 SNEGSKA (reference sequence). This CDR3 region has 14 residues. For the CDR3, the DNA is TGCAGTGCTCACCTAGCGGGAGTGATGGAGACCCAGTACTTC. Protein product: CSAHLAGVMETQYF.